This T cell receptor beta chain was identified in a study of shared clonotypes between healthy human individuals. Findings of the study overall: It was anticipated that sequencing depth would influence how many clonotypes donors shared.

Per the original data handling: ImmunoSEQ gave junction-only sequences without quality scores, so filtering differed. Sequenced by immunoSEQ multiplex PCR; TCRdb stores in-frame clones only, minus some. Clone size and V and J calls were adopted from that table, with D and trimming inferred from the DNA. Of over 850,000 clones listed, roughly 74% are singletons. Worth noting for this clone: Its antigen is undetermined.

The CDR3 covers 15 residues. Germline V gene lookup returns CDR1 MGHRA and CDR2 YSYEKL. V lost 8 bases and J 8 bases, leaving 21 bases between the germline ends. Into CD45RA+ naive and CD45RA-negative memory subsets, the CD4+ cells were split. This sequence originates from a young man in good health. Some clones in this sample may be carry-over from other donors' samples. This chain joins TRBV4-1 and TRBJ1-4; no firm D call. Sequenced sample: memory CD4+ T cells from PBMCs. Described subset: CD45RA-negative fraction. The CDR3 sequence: CASVRAPTTGEKLFF. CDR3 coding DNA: TGCGCCAGCGTCCGGGCCCCGACGACGGGGGAAAAACTGTTTTTT.